The 19 T cell receptor beta chains below were found in one sample sequenced in a study of blood T cell repertoires in COVID-19. Using immunoSEQ multiplex PCR, the repertoire was profiled, and TCRdb retains in-frame clones only, with some absent. Of around 95,000 clones listed, 80% are singletons. Sequenced sample: peripheral blood. Receptor source: a woman between 65 and 79 years old with acute or convalescent COVID-19.

This rearrangement joins TRBV6-8 to TRBJ2-7; 8 nucleotides match TRBD1. The CDR3 is made up of 15 amino acids. CDR1 is MNHGY, CDR2 SAAAGT, per germline. V lost 6 bases, J lost 6 bases, and 13 bases stayed unmatched. CDR3 DNA sequence: TGTGCCAGCAGCAACCGACAGGGGAGGATTGGCGAGCAGTACTTC. Translated: CASSNRQGRIGEQYF.

The chain is built from TRBV5-6 and TRBJ2-3, with D maybe TRBD1 (5 bases). Germline V gene lookup returns CDR1 SGHDT and CDR2 YYEEEE. This CDR3 comprises 14 residues. The V end was cut by 0 bases, the J end by 7 bases, with 12 bases between. In DNA form, the CDR3 reads TGTGCCAGCAGCTTGGCCGACAGCCTCAATACGCAGTATTTT. It is translated as CASSLADSLNTQYF.

The chain is built from TRBV18 and TRBJ2-2; D is perhaps TRBD1 (5 bases). The V end lost 3 bases, the J end lost 3 bases, and 11 bases lay between the germline ends. Germline values: CDR1 KGHSH, CDR2 LQKENI. CDR3 size: 15 residues. In nucleotides, the CDR3 is TGTGCCAGCTCACCGGTTGGGGCGGACACCGGGGAGCTGTTTTTT. This gives the protein CASSPVGADTGELFF.

The chain links TRBV19 to TRBJ1-2; 10 bases fit TRBD1. CDR1 is LNHDA and CDR2 is SQIVND in the germline V gene (reference sequence). V lost 5 bases to trimming and J lost 6 bases; unmatched junction nucleotides: 9. The CDR3 runs 15 residues. The CDR3 DNA sequence: TGTGCCAGTAGTGATAGGGGACAGGGGAGAAATGGCTACACCTTC. Encoded protein: CASSDRGQGRNGYTF. The whole variable domain, filled in from reference TRBV19 and TRBJ1-2, reads DGGITQSPKYLFRKEGQNVTLSCEQNLNHDAMYWYRQDPGQGLRLIYYSQIVNDFQKGDIAEGYSVSREKKESFPLTVTSAQKNPTAFYLCASSDRGQGRNGYTFGSGTRLTVV.

This clone came up once. V is TRBV2 and J is TRBJ1-2; 7 positions agree with TRBD1. There are 14 residues in the CDR3. Unmatched junction bases numbered 8, after V lost 5 bases and J lost 5 bases. Germline assignment: CDR1 SNHLY and CDR2 FYNNEI. The CDR3 DNA sequence: TGTGCCAGCAGTCGACAGGGTCTAGTGTATGGCTACACCTTC. It translates to CASSRQGLVYGYTF. Together with reference TRBV2 and TRBJ1-2, the CDR3 gives the full variable domain: EPEVTQTPSHQVTQMGQEVILRCVPISNHLYFYWYRQILGQKVEFLVSFYNNEISEKSEIFDDQFSVERPDGSNFTLKIRSTKLEDSAMYFCASSRQGLVYGYTFGSGTRLTVV.

To note about this clone: One junction end disagrees with the germline gene, perhaps due to a read error. The chain is built from TRBV20-1 and TRBJ2-7; D is perhaps TRBD2 (5 bases). The CDR3 sequence is 11 residues long. Germline-derived CDR1 and CDR2 are DFQATT and SNEGSKA (reference sequence). In DNA form, the CDR3 reads TGCAGTGCTCCCCGGGGAGCAGGAATCCGATTC. This sequence encodes CSAPRGAGIRF.

This rearrangement joins TRBV4-2 to TRBJ2-2, with TRBD1 matching 7 bases. This CDR3 has 14 residues. Trimming cost V 6 bases and J 3 bases; bases outside gene matches: 4. The germline V gene encodes CDR1 LGHNA and CDR2 YNFKEQ. The DNA of the CDR3 is TGTGCCAGCAGACTTACAGGGGACACCGGGGAGCTGTTTTTT. Amino acids: CASRLTGDTGELFF.

This chain joins TRBV18 and TRBJ2-3; D remains ambiguous. V was trimmed by 1 base and J by 4 bases, leaving 3 bases between them. The CDR3 contains 12 residues. Germline V gene sequence: CDR1 KGHSH, CDR2 LQKENI. The CDR3 DNA follows: TGTGCCAGCTCACCACTCTCAGATACGCAGTATTTT. Translating it yields CASSPLSDTQYF.

This clone was detected only a few times. V and J are TRBV2 and TRBJ1-4; a weak D match, TRBD1 (6 bases). The CDR3 is made up of 14 amino acids. V lost 6 bases, J lost 5 bases, and 13 bases lay in between. Germline values: CDR1 SNHLY, CDR2 FYNNEI. The CDR3 coding sequence is TGTGCCAGCAGAGAGGGGACACAGAATGAAAAACTGTTTTTT. This translates into CASREGTQNEKLFF.

V gene TRBV7-2 combines with J gene TRBJ1-2; TRBD1 might be the D (6 bases). The germline CDR1 and CDR2 sequences are SGHTA and FQGNSA. V gave up 5 bases and J gave up 2 bases, with 12 bases separating them. The CDR3 covers 14 residues. CDR3 residues: CASSQGLGNYGYTF. DNA for the CDR3: TGTGCCAGCAGCCAGGGGCTGGGAAACTATGGCTACACCTTC.

The CDR3 nucleotides read TGTGCCAGCACCTACGGACAGGGGCTACAACTGTTTTTT. Translated, it gives CASTYGQGLQLFF. The chain joins TRBV6-5 to TRBJ1-4, with 9 bases matching TRBD1. Germline V gene sequence: CDR1 MNHEY, CDR2 SVGAGI. Losses at the gene ends were 7 bases for V and 12 bases for J; bases not matched to a gene: 9. The CDR3 is 13 amino acids.

The rearrangement uses TRBV3-1 (or the pseudogene TRBV3-2) and TRBJ2-1; 9 nucleotides align to TRBD1. Per the germline V gene, CDR1 is LGHDT and CDR2 is YNNKEL (reference sequence). The CDR3 covers 15 residues. V lost 0 bases, J lost 6 bases, and 3 bases stayed unmatched. For the CDR3, the DNA is TGTGCCAGCAGCCAAGAGGACAGGGGCTCCAATGAGCAGTTCTTC. It translates to CASSQEDRGSNEQFF.

The V call is TRBV6-1, the J call TRBJ2-3; 10 bases line up with TRBD2. The CDR3 covers 19 residues. Trimming at V came to 4 bases and at J to 4 bases, leaving 17 bases not matched to a gene. Per the germline V gene, CDR1 is MNHNS and CDR2 is SASEGT. As DNA, the CDR3 is TGTGCCAGCAGTGGCACTAGCGGGGCCCTCCTGGGGCTCGCAGATACGCAGTATTTT. This codes for CASSGTSGALLGLADTQYF.

The table lists this clone with a few counts. The V gene is TRBV2, the J gene TRBJ1-3; tentatively, D is TRBD1 (5 bases). This CDR3 has 16 amino acids. CDR1 is SNHLY and CDR2 is FYNNEI in the germline V gene. V lost 8 bases, J lost 1 base, and 18 bases lay in between. The CDR3 here is CASHKGILGSGNTIYF. Here the CDR3 DNA reads TGTGCCAGCCACAAGGGGATCCTGGGATCTGGAAACACCATATATTTT.

This sequence joins TRBV4-1 and TRBJ2-1; TRBD2 agrees at 9 bases. Looked up from germline, CDR1 is MGHRA and CDR2 is YSYEKL. This CDR3 has 19 amino acids. The V gene end was trimmed by 0 bases and the J gene end by 0 bases; junction bases not matched to a gene: 9. Written as DNA, the CDR3 is TGCGCCAGCAGCCAAGATCGAGCTAGCGGGGCTAGCTCCTACAATGAGCAGTTCTTC. Translation gives CASSQDRASGASSYNEQFF.

This rearrangement joins TRBV7-3 to TRBJ2-3; TRBD1 might be the D (6 bases). This CDR3 is built from 13 residues. The V end was cut by 4 bases, the J end by 3 bases, with 8 bases between. CDR1 SGHTA and CDR2 FQGTGA come from the germline V gene. Here the CDR3 reads CASSYRETDTQYF. DNA for the CDR3: TGTGCCAGCAGCTACAGGGAAACAGATACGCAGTATTTT.

V gene TRBV30 combines with J gene TRBJ1-1, with no clear D. Trimming removed 3 bases from V and 5 bases from J, with 7 bases in between. The CDR3 consists of 11 residues. The V gene's germline CDR1 is GTSNPN and CDR2 SVGIG (reference sequence). Here the CDR3 reads CAWSIGTEAFF. CDR3 coding DNA: TGTGCCTGGAGCATCGGTACTGAAGCTTTCTTT.

The chain carries TRBV19 and TRBJ1-6, with D possibly matching TRBD1 (5 bases). This CDR3 is built from 14 residues. V gave up 5 bases and J gave up 6 bases, with 11 bases separating them. Germline loops: CDR1 LNHDA, CDR2 SQIVND (reference sequence). CDR3 protein: CASSGRQPNSPLHF. CDR3 nucleotide sequence: TGTGCCAGTAGTGGCAGACAGCCTAATTCACCCCTCCACTTT.

In its sample, this clone was seen a few times. The chain carries TRBV23-1 and TRBJ1-2; D is uncertain. TRBV23-1 is filed as an ORF, its function uncertain. CDR3 length equals 15 residues. V shed 4 bases and J shed 1 base, with 13 bases lying between them. In nucleotides, the CDR3 is TGCGCCAGCAGTCGCTCGACGAGGATTAACTATGGCTACACCTTC. Encoded protein: CASSRSTRINYGYTF.